This TCR beta chain comes out of a study of shared clonotypes between healthy human individuals (dated by TCRdb to between 2020 and 2021). With respect to the entire study: The cohort comprised a couple of women and a few men aged 18 to 49 years. The study deeply sequenced blood TCR repertoires of about 5 healthy adults to estimate repertoire size and the extent of clonotype sharing between individuals. Libraries were prepared and TCR repertoires were sequenced by different laboratories using diverse techniques, in order to increase sequencing depth and limit assay-specific biases. Each donor's leukapheresis produced roughly between roughly 0.9 and 8.9 billion PBMCs.

The full study reports these points: Based on pairwise subsampling, the degree of clonotype sharing among donors was expected to be affected by sequencing depth. Sampling was restricted to blood, and TCR repertoires in tissues likely differ from the TCR repertoires found in blood. Because the study included a small number of donors, the genetic and exposure-history diversity represented was limited.

TCR CDR3 regions were amplified from genomic DNA by multiplex PCR using the deep immunoSEQ assay. For each cell subset, the extracted genomic DNA was distributed evenly across all wells of several immunoSEQ 96-well plates, and each plate served as one replicate. For unsorted PBMC, approximately 0.3 ug of genomic DNA, equivalent to approximately 28,000 T cell genomes, went into each replicate PCR. Ten immunoSEQ deep assay plates were used to sequence unsorted PBMC genomic DNA. Purified libraries were quantified with a Qubit 3.0 fluorometer, sized on a Bioanalyzer 2100, and re-quantified with the KAPA Library Quantification kit. A separate single-read 150-cycle Illumina NextSeq 550 flow cell was used to sequence each immunoSEQ 96-well plate. Concerning the study's data processing: Because the immunoSEQ output included only junctional sequences and no quality scores, the filtering could not be the same as the filtering used for full-length reads. Sequences were annotated with PyIR, a Python wrapper for IgBLAST v1.9, using IMGT germline references to assign V/J genes and CDR3. Reads were filtered out if the reads had weak V/J assignments (E-value above 1e-6), no CDR3, stop codons, out-of-frame junctions, or ambiguous translated residues. V3J clonotypes were defined by identical inferred V gene, J gene, and CDR3 amino acid sequence. Percentage overlap between repertoires was computed as shared unique clonotypes divided by the size of the smaller repertoire. Richness of each repertoire was evaluated using RTK rarefaction, the Chao1 estimator, and Recon v2.1 estimates of unobserved clonotypes. TCRdb carries this immuneACCESS record with in-frame sequences only. Its versions omit some clonotypes, under half of them owing to an unresolved V gene in the studies checked, with the rest unexplained. That table furnishes V, J and clone size, whereas the DNA furnished D and trimming. Across this sample there are fewer than 500,000 clones, with roughly 79% seen only once. The top ten hold about an eighth of the sample.

CDR1 and CDR2 are drawn from the germline V gene: SGHDT, YYEEEE. Between the V and J ends, shortened by 5 bases and 7 bases respectively, the junction contains 31 bases. From the cysteine up to the phenylalanine, the CDR3 has a length of 19 residues. The sequence is cut down to CDR3 DNA, 57 bases in frame from base 1. Donors were healthy HIV-negative adults with no recently reported acute infections or vaccinations. Every donor was a Caucasian adult living in Nashville, Tennessee, USA. For unsorted samples, around 90 million PBMCs were counted, and genomic DNA was extracted using the QIAamp DNA Blood Mini kit. Blood was obtained by leukapheresis, after which PBMCs were separated by Ficoll-Histopaque density gradient centrifugation and cryopreserved in liquid nitrogen vapor phase. This clone was detected only once. Its specific antigen is unknown. Per-base qualities were not stored, and no clone one base away is much larger.

Sequenced sample: PBMCs. This TCR was recovered from a woman in her 40s in good health. Some clones in this sample may be carry-over from other donors' samples. Recombination joined TRBV5-6 with TRBJ1-5; the D gene lacks a confident call. Here the CDR3 is given as CASRVWATPETWGAQPQHF. Read as DNA, the sequence is TGTGCCAGCAGGGTTTGGGCCACGCCAGAGACCTGGGGAGCCCAGCCCCAGCATTTT.